This T cell receptor beta chain was sequenced during a study of Ad26.COV2.S vaccination and SARS-CoV-2 variants. TCRdb keeps only in-frame clones here, not all; method: immunoSEQ multiplex PCR. The table shows about 350,000 clones, with about 91% occurring only once. The CDR3 has 18 residues. The V segment lost 0 bases and the J segment 1 base; nucleotides outside the gene matches: 5. Germline V gene lookup returns CDR1 SGHRS and CDR2 YFSETQ. Study-wide results and limits: Possible underestimation of total T cell responses by the TCR breadth and depth analyses was noted. Vaccine and placebo recipients had comparable breadth of non-spike TCRs. Reported post-vaccination CD8+ and CD4+ T cell responses to spike showed substantial breadth. Participants in the vaccine arm had higher spike-specific TCR breadth; placebo recipients had lower.

A word on this clone: Its target is unknown.

The source of this sequence is a human donor who had recovered from COVID-19. The chain is built from TRBV5-1 and TRBJ2-3; 13 bases fit TRBD2. Here the sequenced sample was peripheral blood, taken after recovery from COVID-19. The CDR3 sequence is CASSLVAGTSGGTDTQYF. The CDR3 DNA reads TGCGCCAGCAGCTTGGTGGCCGGGACTAGCGGGGGCACAGATACGCAGTATTTT. The complete variable domain, with remaining parts taken from reference TRBV5-1 and TRBJ2-3, reads KAGVTQTPRYLIKTRGQQVTLSCSPISGHRSVSWYQQTPGQGLQFLFEYFSETQRNKGNFPGRFSGRQFSNSRSEMNVSTLELGDSALYLCASSLVAGTSGGTDTQYFGPGTRLTVL.